These 24 T cell receptor beta chains were sequenced from one sample in a study of cytomegalovirus exposure and HLA in healthy donors. PCR amplification relied on 60 Vbeta primers (plus 13 Jbeta primers). The method was immunoSEQ multiplex PCR; TCRdb's version includes in-frame clones alone and lacks a portion of them. This table has roughly 190,000 clones, roughly 10% appearing once. The material sequenced was PBMCs. Receptor source: a woman younger than 45 in good health and CMV-seropositive.

This clone was found a few times. The chain combines TRBV19 with TRBJ2-1; 12 bases are shared with TRBD2. The CDR3 runs to 14 residues. Losses at the gene ends were 9 bases for V and 5 bases for J; bases not matched to a gene: 5. CDR1 and CDR2 from the germline V gene are LNHDA and SQIVND (reference sequence). CDR3 DNA: TGTGCCAGCCTAGCGGGAGGGGCCCACAATGAGCAGTTCTTC. Translated, it gives CASLAGGAHNEQFF. The full variable domain, its missing parts supplied by reference TRBV19 and TRBJ2-1, is DGGITQSPKYLFRKEGQNVTLSCEQNLNHDAMYWYRQDPGQGLRLIYYSQIVNDFQKGDIAEGYSVSREKKESFPLTVTSAQKNPTAFYLCASLAGGAHNEQFFGPGTRLTVL.

The chain is built from TRBV30 and TRBJ2-3, with D possibly TRBD2 on 6 matching bases. The germline V gene encodes CDR1 GTSNPN and CDR2 SVGIG (reference sequence). This CDR3 is 14 amino acids long. Trimming cost V 2 bases and J 2 bases, with 11 bases left between them. The CDR3 region is CAWSPGEVTDTQYF. The CDR3 nucleotides read TGTGCCTGGAGTCCGGGGGAGGTCACAGATACGCAGTATTTT.

This clone appeared a few times. The chain has TRBV19 and TRBJ2-7; D gene unclear. Trimming shortened V by 6 bases and J by 8 bases, and 11 bases separated the two germline ends. The CDR3 covers 11 residues. The V gene's germline CDR1 is LNHDA and CDR2 SQIVND (reference sequence). In DNA form, the CDR3 reads TGTGCCAGTAGCTTTCCTTATAAGCAGTACTTC. This gives the protein CASSFPYKQYF.

The table lists this clone with a few counts. The chain links TRBV18 to TRBJ1-3; 7 nucleotides line up with TRBD1. Trimming cost V 3 bases and J 4 bases; bases outside gene matches: 6. Germline V gene sequence: CDR1 KGHSH, CDR2 LQKENI. The CDR3 has 15 amino acids. CDR3 in DNA: TGTGCCAGCTCACCCCTTCAGGACAGGGGAAACACCATATATTTT. It codes for CASSPLQDRGNTIYF. Looking up the rest from reference TRBV18 and TRBJ1-3 gives the full variable domain: NAGVMQNPRHLVRRRGQEARLRCSPMKGHSHVYWYRQLPEEGLKFMVYLQKENIIDESGMPKERFSAEFPKEGPSILRIQQVVRGDSAAYFCASSPLQDRGNTIYFGEGSWLTVV.

In its sample, this clone was seen a few times. The CDR3, as DNA: TGTGCCAGCCAGGGACAGAGCAATCAGCCCCAGCATTTT. Its translation is CASQGQSNQPQHF. The chain joins TRBV2 to TRBJ1-5; TRBD1 aligns across 7 bases. V shed 8 bases and J 1 base; nucleotides not matched to a gene: 2. There are 13 residues in the CDR3. Germline CDR1 and CDR2: SNHLY and FYNNEI.

This clone was seen a handful of times. The chain uses TRBV10-2 and TRBJ2-7; 11 nucleotides line up with TRBD2. Germline lookup yields CDR1 WSHSY and CDR2 SAAADI. This CDR3 spans 15 amino acids. J gave up 4 bases and V 2 bases, and 4 bases lay outside the gene matches. CDR3: CASSETSGSLYEQYF. The CDR3 region has the DNA TGCGCCAGCAGTGAGACTAGCGGGAGTTTATACGAGCAGTACTTC.

This clone has more than one count but fewer than ten. CDR3 nucleotide sequence: TGTGCCTCTGCCCGGGGGATGGGGGTCTACGAGCAGTACTTC. Amino acid sequence: CASARGMGVYEQYF. V is TRBV2 and J is TRBJ2-7, with D possibly matching TRBD2 (6 bases). With 11 bases removed from V and 3 bases from J, the gap between germline ends came to 20 bases. The CDR3 extends over 14 amino acids. The germline CDR1 and CDR2 sequences are SNHLY and FYNNEI. The variable domain in full, completed from reference TRBV2 and TRBJ2-7, reads EPEVTQTPSHQVTQMGQEVILRCVPISNHLYFYWYRQILGQKVEFLVSFYNNEISEKSEIFDDQFSVERPDGSNFTLKIRSTKLEDSAMYFCASARGMGVYEQYFGPGTRLTVT.

This clone was counted only a few times. This same CDR3 is encoded by further DNA sequences in the sample. V is TRBV29-1 and J is TRBJ1-2; 7 bases fit TRBD1. Trimming at V came to 4 bases and at J to 4 bases, leaving 3 bases not matched to a gene. Germline V gene lookup returns CDR1 SQVTM and CDR2 ANQGSEA. The CDR3 has 12 amino acids. The CDR3 sequence: CSVGQGGYGYTF. CDR3 DNA sequence: TGCAGCGTTGGCCAGGGGGGCTATGGCTACACCTTC. Based on the CDR3 plus reference TRBV29-1 and TRBJ1-2, the full variable domain is SAVISQKPSRDICQRGTSLTIQCQVDSQVTMMFWYRQQPGQSLTLIATANQGSEATYESGFVIDKFPISRPNLTFSTLTVSNMSPEDSSIYLCSVGQGGYGYTFGSGTRLTVV.

The chain combines TRBV6-5 with TRBJ2-5; D is ambiguous. With the DNA end fitting TRBJ2-7 better, the J assignment may be wrong. Per the germline V gene, CDR1 is MNHEY and CDR2 is SVGAGI. The CDR3 has 14 amino acids. CDR3 DNA: TGTGCCAGCAGTTACAACTCGAGATACTACGAGCAGTACTTC. The encoded protein is CASSYNSRYYEQYF.

The V call is TRBV19, the J call TRBJ1-1; D is possibly TRBD1 (6 bases). There are 13 residues in the CDR3. CDR1 and CDR2 from the germline V gene are LNHDA and SQIVND (reference sequence). Between the trimmed V and J ends, which lost 10 bases and 0 bases, there was a span of 12 bases. The CDR3 DNA follows: TGTGCCAATCTACAGGGCGTGAACACTGAAGCTTTCTTT. It codes for CANLQGVNTEAFF.

The chain has TRBV11-2 and TRBJ1-1; a possible D gene is TRBD1 (6 bases). Germline loops: CDR1 SGHAT, CDR2 FQNNGV. The CDR3 totals 14 residues. V lost 7 bases and J 5 bases, leaving 17 bases between the germline ends. DNA of the CDR3: TGTGCCAGCAACATAGGGGGGGGCTGGACTGAAGCTTTCTTT. Translated: CASNIGGGWTEAFF.

This clone was counted a few times. The rearrangement links TRBV7-2 to TRBJ2-1, with D unclear. CDR3 length: 12 residues. The germline CDR1 and CDR2 sequences are SGHTA and FQGNSA. The V end was cut by 3 bases, the J end by 3 bases, with 3 bases between. The CDR3 loop reads CASSFYYNEQFF. CDR3 coding DNA: TGTGCCAGCAGCTTCTACTACAATGAGCAGTTCTTC.

The rearrangement joins TRBV7-3 to TRBJ1-1; 8 bases align to TRBD1. The CDR3 is 14 amino acids. CDR1 is SGHTA, CDR2 FQGTGA, per germline. V lost 5 bases and J lost 7; bases outside the gene matches: 9. The CDR3 nucleotides read TGTGCCAGCAGCCAAACCCCCGGACAGGGTGAAGCTTTCTTT. Its protein is CASSQTPGQGEAFF.

For this clone: An end of the junction differs from the germline gene, which may be a read error. This chain links TRBV20-1 with TRBJ2-1, with D tentatively TRBD2 (6 bases). The CDR3 has 11 residues. Germline CDR1 reads DFQATT; CDR2 reads SNEGSKA (reference sequence). DNA of the CDR3: TGCAGTGCTAGAACGGACTATGGGCAAGTCTTC. It specifies CSARTDYGQVF.

The chain links TRBV13 to TRBJ1-2; maybe TRBD1 (5 bases). Trimming took off 5 bases at V and 1 base at J, with 23 bases between the two ends. This CDR3 comprises 18 residues. The germline gives CDR1 PRHDT, CDR2 FYEKMQ (reference sequence). The CDR3 reads CASSRQLRRREGNYGYTF. The DNA for the CDR3 is TGTGCCAGCAGCCGACAGCTCCGCCGCAGGGAGGGTAACTATGGCTACACCTTC.

The J gene is TRBJ2-7, the V gene TRBV10-2; 7 nucleotides line up with TRBD1. The ends lost 2 bases at V and 1 base at J; junction bases unmatched: 8. From germline, CDR1 is WSHSY and CDR2 SAAADI. The CDR3 runs 16 residues. CDR3: CASSEPGTAPSYEQYF. The CDR3 DNA sequence: TGCGCCAGCAGTGAGCCCGGGACAGCTCCGTCCTACGAGCAGTACTTC.

The chain is built from TRBV20-1 and TRBJ1-2; no definite D call. This CDR3 spans 11 amino acids. V was shortened by 5 bases and J by 4 bases, with 8 bases between the two germline ends. Germline V gene lookup returns CDR1 DFQATT and CDR2 SNEGSKA (reference sequence). CDR3 nucleotides: TGCAGTGCTTTGGAGCGCTATGGCTACACCTTC. It is translated as CSALERYGYTF.

There are a few counts of this clone. V usage is TRBV5-8 and J usage is TRBJ1-1; no clear D gene. V was pared by 2 bases and J by 1 base, with 6 bases between. This CDR3 region has 13 residues. The germline CDR1 and CDR2 sequences are SGHTS and YDEGEE. Written as DNA, the CDR3 is TGTGCCAGCAGCTTCCGGGGGAACACTGAAGCTTTCTTT. Translated, it gives CASSFRGNTEAFF.

J is TRBJ2-7 and V is TRBV6-6, with D possibly TRBD1 on 6 matching bases. Germline V gene lookup returns CDR1 MNHNY and CDR2 SVGAGI (reference sequence). This CDR3 spans 13 amino acids. V was trimmed by 6 bases and J by 5 bases, leaving 14 bases between them. The CDR3: CASSLQGLHEQYF. The CDR3 bases are TGTGCCAGCAGCCTACAGGGTTTGCACGAGCAGTACTTC.

This sequence joins TRBV5-1 and TRBJ1-1; 7 nucleotides align to TRBD1. The CDR3 is 14 residues long. CDR1 is SGHRS and CDR2 is YFSETQ in the germline V gene. Trimming at V came to 5 bases and at J to 4 bases, leaving 8 bases not matched to a gene. The CDR3 nucleotides read TGCGCCAGCAGAAGTTCTCCAGGGGGCACTGAAGCTTTCTTT. Amino acids: CASRSSPGGTEAFF.

This clone has just a few counts. This chain joins TRBV30 and TRBJ1-5; possible D gene TRBD1, 6 bases. There are 17 residues in the CDR3. Germline CDR1 is GTSNPN and CDR2 is SVGIG (reference sequence). The ends were cut back, 2 bases at V and 2 bases at J, with 19 bases in the middle. The CDR3 here is CAWSLKVAGVGNQPQHF. In nucleotides, the CDR3 is TGTGCCTGGAGTCTTAAAGTGGCAGGGGTTGGCAATCAGCCCCAGCATTTT.

The rearrangement joins TRBV29-1 to TRBJ2-5; TRBD2 matches 9 bases. Looked up from germline, CDR1 is SQVTM and CDR2 is ANQGSEA. This CDR3 spans 12 amino acids. With V trimmed by 4 bases and J by 11 bases, 8 bases remained unmatched. CDR3 amino acids: CSVGLAGMEQYF. In DNA form, the CDR3 reads TGCAGCGTTGGGCTAGCGGGGATGGAGCAGTACTTC.

The genes are TRBV2 and TRBJ1-6; unclear D gene. Looked up from germline, CDR1 is SNHLY and CDR2 is FYNNEI. V dropped 4 bases and J dropped 15 bases, with 16 bases sitting between them. There are 13 residues in the CDR3. The CDR3 is CASSGTPVPLLHF. The CDR3 DNA is TGTGCCAGCAGTGGTACCCCCGTACCACTCCTCCACTTT.

This clone showed up just a few times. This sequence joins TRBV5-6 and TRBJ2-1; a weak D match, TRBD2 (6 bases). The germline CDR1 and CDR2 sequences are SGHDT and YYEEEE. The CDR3 runs to 16 residues. Trimming took off 2 bases at V and 3 bases at J, with 15 bases between the two ends. The CDR3 DNA reads TGTGCCAGCAGCTTATATTCGGGGGTAAGCTACAATGAGCAGTTCTTC. It is translated as CASSLYSGVSYNEQFF.